This T cell receptor (beta chain) stems from a study of CD8+CD57+ T cells in acquired aplastic anemia (dated by TCRdb to the late 2010s). A note on the overall study: A mean of roughly 2.9 ug of DNA, ranging from roughly 0.19 to 27.4 ug, was extracted from sorted CD4+ and CD8+ cells. CD8+CD57+ expansion was defined as a frequency above the mean frequency observed in healthy subjects.

For this clonotype: The target of this receptor is not known. The input lacks base qualities; no much larger clone sits a single base away.

Summary of the overall study and its limitations: CD8+ Simpson's diversity did not differ significantly between patients and healthy controls (P=0.060). About 28 CD8+ CDR3 sequences were found in both patients and controls but appeared to be highly expressed in patients and within the immunodominant clones of the patients.

Patients chosen for sequencing had shown expansion of CD8+CD57+ cells by flow cytometry. Every patient had a diagnosis of severe acquired aplastic anemia based on International Study of Aplastic Anemia and Agranulocytosis and Camitta criteria. At the time blood was sampled, none of the patients had received any therapy. In the study, sorted CD4+ and CD8+ blood T cells from patients with severe aplastic anemia and from healthy subjects underwent deep sequencing of TCR repertoires. In the USA, patient enrollment took place under clinicaltrials.gov protocols 00001620, 01623167, 00001397, 00071045, 00081523 and 00961064. Ficoll-Paque density gradient centrifugation was used to isolate peripheral blood mononuclear cells. Before DNA extraction, CD4+ and CD8+ T cells were sorted with FACS or magnetic beads. V is cut by 8 bases and J by 11 bases, and the space between the germline ends is 19 bases. CDR1 and CDR2, looked up from the germline V gene, are SGHVS and FQNEAQ. Spanning cysteine to phenylalanine, the CDR3 consists of 13 amino acids. CDR3 DNA is the only sequence kept; it has 39 bases, read in frame from the first base.

Profiling of TCR beta VDJ combinations and CDR3 sequences used genomic DNA as the template. An Illumina HiSeq 2000 was used for TCR repertoire sequencing. In the authors' own workflow: Repertoire assessment relied on Simpson's diversity index, CDR3 size and DJ length profiles, and TRBV/TRBJ rearrangement plots. The immunodominant clone was defined as the most abundant DNA sequence in deep sequencing data. CDR3 amino acid sequences were checked for sharing across subjects and were also compared against the VDJdb database and published repertoires. TCRdb trimmed the raw reads at Q25, called clones with MiXCR and kept productive beta chains. Rows with one shared CDR3 protein collapse into an entry with the most common genes and DNA. Clone size and V and J calls follow TCRdb, not the original study. Present in this sample are around 430,000 distinct CDR3 sequences, 25% to 40% of which were seen just once. The top ten hold 0.7% to 1% of the sample.

The sequence is built from TRBV7-8 and TRBJ1-5; the D gene is perhaps TRBD1, from 6 matching bases. The receptor was derived from a human donor with aplastic anemia. Material: sorted CD4+, CD8+, or CD8+CD57+ T cells (not recorded which) from PBMCs. CDR3 reads: CASSRRGALTQHF. The nucleotides read TGTGCCAGCTCTCGGCGGGGGGCTTTGACCCAGCATTTT.